The text below deals with one TCR beta chain. The PCR employed 60 Vbeta primers together with 13 Jbeta primers. Method: immunoSEQ multiplex PCR; TCRdb's copy keeps in-frame clones and lacks some. The repertoire holds 100,000 to 150,000 clones, with over 60% as singletons. The data stem from a study of cytomegalovirus exposure and HLA in healthy donors. V lost 2 bases and J lost 0, with 11 bases in between. Germline CDR1 reads MNHNS; CDR2 reads SASEGT. The CDR3 contains 16 residues. The sample was PBMCs. The genes are TRBV6-1 and TRBJ2-1; D may be TRBD1 (6 bases). The clonotype was recovered from a woman between 55 and 75 years old in good health and CMV-seropositive. CDR3 protein: CASSEIGQRSYNEQFF. The CDR3 DNA reads as TGTGCCAGCAGTGAAATCGGACAGCGCTCCTACAATGAGCAGTTCTTC.